This T cell receptor (beta chain) was obtained from a study of Ad26.COV2.S vaccination and SARS-CoV-2 variants. At the level of the study: The COV1001 Ad26.COV2.S trial arm included the donor. Whole-study findings and limits: Non-spike TCR breadth showed similarity between vaccine and placebo recipients. Post-vaccination breadth of spike-specific CD8+ and CD4+ T cell responses was reportedly substantial.

The V end was cut by 6 bases, the J end by 7 bases, with 18 bases between. The CDR3 spans 14 residues. Germline CDR1 MNHEY, CDR2 SVGAGI. About this clone itself: Its antigen is currently unknown.

Here immunoSEQ multiplex PCR was the method, and the copy in TCRdb shows in-frame clones only, minus some. Of some 410,000 clones detected, about nine tenths appear once; the ten largest clones hold about 1.7%. Treatment: around 19 received Ad26.COV2.S at low or high dose, single or two shots; roughly 5 received placebo; per-sample allocation not given. It was on day 63 after the first vaccine or placebo injection that samples were taken. A Boston adult aged 18-55 years was the donor. Material: peripheral blood, obtained in a trial of Ad26.COV2.S vaccine versus placebo. This chain uses TRBV6-5 with TRBJ1-1; D is undetermined. This receptor was identified in a person aged 18 to 65 who received the Ad26.COV2.S COVID-19 vaccine or a placebo. The CDR3 DNA reads TGTGCCAGCAGCCCCCGGCCCTCCCCGCTTGAAGCTTTCTTT. It encodes CASSPRPSPLEAFF.